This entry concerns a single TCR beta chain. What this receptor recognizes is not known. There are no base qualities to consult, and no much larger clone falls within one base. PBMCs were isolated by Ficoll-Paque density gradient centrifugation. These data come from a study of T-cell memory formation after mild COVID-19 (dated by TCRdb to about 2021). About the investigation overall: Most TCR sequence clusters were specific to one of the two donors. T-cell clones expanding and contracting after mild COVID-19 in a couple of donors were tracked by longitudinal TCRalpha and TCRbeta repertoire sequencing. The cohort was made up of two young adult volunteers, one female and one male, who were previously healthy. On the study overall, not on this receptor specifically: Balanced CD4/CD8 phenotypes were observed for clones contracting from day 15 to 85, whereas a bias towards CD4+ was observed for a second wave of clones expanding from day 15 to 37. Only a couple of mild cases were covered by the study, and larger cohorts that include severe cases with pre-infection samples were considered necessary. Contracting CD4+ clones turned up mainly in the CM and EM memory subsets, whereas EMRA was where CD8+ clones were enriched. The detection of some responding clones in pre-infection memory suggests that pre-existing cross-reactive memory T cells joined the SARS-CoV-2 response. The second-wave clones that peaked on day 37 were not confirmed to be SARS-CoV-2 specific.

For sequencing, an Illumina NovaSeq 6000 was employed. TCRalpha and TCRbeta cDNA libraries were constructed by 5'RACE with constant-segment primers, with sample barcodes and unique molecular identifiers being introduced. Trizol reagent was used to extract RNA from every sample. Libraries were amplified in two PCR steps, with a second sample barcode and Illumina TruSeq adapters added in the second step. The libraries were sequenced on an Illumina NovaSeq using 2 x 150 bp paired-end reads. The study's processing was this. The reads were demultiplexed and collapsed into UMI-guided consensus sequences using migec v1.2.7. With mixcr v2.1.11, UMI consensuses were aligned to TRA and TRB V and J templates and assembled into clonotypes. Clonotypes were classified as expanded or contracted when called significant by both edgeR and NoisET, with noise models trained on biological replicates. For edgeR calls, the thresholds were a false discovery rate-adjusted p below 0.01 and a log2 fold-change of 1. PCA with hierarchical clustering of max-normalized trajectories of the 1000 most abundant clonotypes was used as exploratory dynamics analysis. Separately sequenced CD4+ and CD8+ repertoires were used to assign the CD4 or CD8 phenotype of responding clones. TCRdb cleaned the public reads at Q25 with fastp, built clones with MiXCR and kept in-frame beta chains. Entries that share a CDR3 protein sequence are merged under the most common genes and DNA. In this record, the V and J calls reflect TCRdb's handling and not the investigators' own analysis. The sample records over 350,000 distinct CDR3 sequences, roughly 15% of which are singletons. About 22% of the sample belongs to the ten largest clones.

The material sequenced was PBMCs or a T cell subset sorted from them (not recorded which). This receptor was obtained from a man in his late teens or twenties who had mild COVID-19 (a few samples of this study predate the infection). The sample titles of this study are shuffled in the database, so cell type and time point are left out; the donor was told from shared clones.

CDR3 sequence: CSGRTPGRGKTQYF. The nucleotide sequence is given as TGCAGCGGCAGGACCCCAGGGAGGGGGAAGACCCAGTACTTC. The chain uses TRBV29-1 and TRBJ2-5; TRBD2 is perhaps the D gene, given 7 matching bases. V and J lose 7 bases and 6 bases, and a span of 21 bases separates them. The cysteine opens and the phenylalanine closes a CDR3 of 14 amino acids. The CDR3 DNA has 42 bases and is translated from base 1. Reading the germline V gene gives CDR1 SQVTM and CDR2 ANQGSEA.